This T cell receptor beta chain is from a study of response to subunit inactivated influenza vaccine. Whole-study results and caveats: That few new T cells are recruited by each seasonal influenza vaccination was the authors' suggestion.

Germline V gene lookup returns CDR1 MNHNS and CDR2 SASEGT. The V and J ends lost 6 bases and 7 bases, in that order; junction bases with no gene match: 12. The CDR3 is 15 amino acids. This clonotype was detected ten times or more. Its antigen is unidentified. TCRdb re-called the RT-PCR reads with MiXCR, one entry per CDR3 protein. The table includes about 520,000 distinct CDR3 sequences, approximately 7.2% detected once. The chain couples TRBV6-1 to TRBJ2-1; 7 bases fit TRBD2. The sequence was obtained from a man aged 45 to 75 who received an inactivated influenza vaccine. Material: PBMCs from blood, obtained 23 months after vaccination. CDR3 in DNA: TGTGCCAGCAGCGTAGGACTAGAAGTTCAGAATGAGCAGTTCTTC. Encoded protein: CASSVGLEVQNEQFF.